The clone carrying this T cell receptor beta chain turned up a few times. TCRdb independently ran MiXCR on the PCR reads; one entry per CDR3 protein. The table lists tens of thousands of distinct CDR3 sequences, less than 65% of them singletons. CDR1 and CDR2 (germline): SQVTM, ANQGSEA. The CDR3 loop spans 19 amino acids. Deletions cut 4 bases from V and 4 bases from J, with 31 bases between. The sample belongs to a study of CDR3 diversity in severe acne. Sequenced input: blood. The J gene is TRBJ1-2, the V gene TRBV29-1; D might be TRBD1 (6 bases). The TCR comes from a male donor with severe acne vulgaris. The CDR3 here is CSVAESAGAMLHHVYGYTF. The CDR3 nucleotides are TGCAGCGTTGCGGAGTCCGCGGGGGCTATGCTACACCACGTCTATGGCTACACCTTC.